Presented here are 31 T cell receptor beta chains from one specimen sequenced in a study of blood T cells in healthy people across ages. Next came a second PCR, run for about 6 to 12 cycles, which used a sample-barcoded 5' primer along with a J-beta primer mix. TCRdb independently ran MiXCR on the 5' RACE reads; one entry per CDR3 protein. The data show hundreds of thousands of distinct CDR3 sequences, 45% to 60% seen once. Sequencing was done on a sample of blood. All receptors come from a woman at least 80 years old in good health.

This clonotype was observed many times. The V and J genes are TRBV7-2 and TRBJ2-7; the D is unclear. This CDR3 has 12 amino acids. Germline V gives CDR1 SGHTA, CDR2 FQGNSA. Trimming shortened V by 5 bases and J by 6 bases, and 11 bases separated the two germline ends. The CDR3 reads CASSPVLTEQYF. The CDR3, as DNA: TGTGCCAGCAGCCCCGTGCTTACCGAGCAGTACTTC.

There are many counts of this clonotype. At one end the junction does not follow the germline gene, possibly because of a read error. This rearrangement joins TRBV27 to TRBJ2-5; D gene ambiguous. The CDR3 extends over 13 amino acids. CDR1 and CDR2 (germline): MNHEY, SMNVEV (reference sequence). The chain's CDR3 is CASSLNAQGTQYF. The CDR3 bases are TGTGCCAGCAGTTTAAACGCCCAAGGGACCCAGTACTTC.

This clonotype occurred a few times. The CDR3 sequence: CASRGTSEGETQYF. The CDR3 bases are TGCGCCAGCAGAGGGACTAGCGAAGGGGAGACCCAGTACTTC. The rearrangement joins TRBV5-1 to TRBJ2-5; 10 nucleotides agree with TRBD2. This CDR3 comprises 14 residues. The germline CDR1 and CDR2 sequences are SGHRS and YFSETQ. J lost 5 bases, V lost 5 bases, and 6 bases had no gene match.

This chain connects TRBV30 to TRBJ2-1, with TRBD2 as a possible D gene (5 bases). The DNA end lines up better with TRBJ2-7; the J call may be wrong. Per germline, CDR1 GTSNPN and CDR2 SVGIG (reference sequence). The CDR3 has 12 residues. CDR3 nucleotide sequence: TGTGCCTATAAGGACTCCTACAATGAGCAGTACTTC. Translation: CAYKDSYNEQYF.

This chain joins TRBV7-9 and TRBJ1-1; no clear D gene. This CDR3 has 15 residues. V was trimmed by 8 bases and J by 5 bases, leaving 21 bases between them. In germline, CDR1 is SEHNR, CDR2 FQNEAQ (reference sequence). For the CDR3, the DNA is TGTGCCAGCCTCCCCCTCCGGGTCGAAAGTACTGAAGCTTTCTTT. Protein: CASLPLRVESTEAFF. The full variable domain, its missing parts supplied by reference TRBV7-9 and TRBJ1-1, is DTGVSQNPRHKITKRGQNVTFRCDPISEHNRLYWYRQTLGQGPEFLTYFQNEAQLEKSRLLSDRFSAERPKGSFSTLEIQRTEQGDSAMYLCASLPLRVESTEAFFGQGTRLTVV.

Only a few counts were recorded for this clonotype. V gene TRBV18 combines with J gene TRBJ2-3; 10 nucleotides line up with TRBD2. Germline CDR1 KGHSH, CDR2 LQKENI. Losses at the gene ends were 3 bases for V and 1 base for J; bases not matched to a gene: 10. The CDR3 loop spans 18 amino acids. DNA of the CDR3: TGTGCCAGCTCACCTCTGGACCTAGCGGGAGTGGGCACAGATACGCAGTATTTT. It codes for CASSPLDLAGVGTDTQYF.

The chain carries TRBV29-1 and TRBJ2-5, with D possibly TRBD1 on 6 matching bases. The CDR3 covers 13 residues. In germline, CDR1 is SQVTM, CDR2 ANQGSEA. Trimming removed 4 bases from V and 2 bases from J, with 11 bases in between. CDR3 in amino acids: CSVGAGTQETQYF. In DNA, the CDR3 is TGCAGCGTTGGCGCAGGGACACAAGAGACCCAGTACTTC. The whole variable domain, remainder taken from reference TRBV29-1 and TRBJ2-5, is SAVISQKPSRDICQRGTSLTIQCQVDSQVTMMFWYRQQPGQSLTLIATANQGSEATYESGFVIDKFPISRPNLTFSTLTVSNMSPEDSSIYLCSVGAGTQETQYFGPGTRLLVL.

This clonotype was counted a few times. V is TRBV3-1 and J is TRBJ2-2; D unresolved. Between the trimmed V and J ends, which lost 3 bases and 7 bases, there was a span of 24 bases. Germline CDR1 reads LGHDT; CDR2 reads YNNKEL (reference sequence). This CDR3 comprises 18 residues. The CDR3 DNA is TGTGCCAGCAGCCACCTCAGACGAACAGTACTCGGTGGCGGGGAGCTGTTTTTT. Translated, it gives CASSHLRRTVLGGGELFF.

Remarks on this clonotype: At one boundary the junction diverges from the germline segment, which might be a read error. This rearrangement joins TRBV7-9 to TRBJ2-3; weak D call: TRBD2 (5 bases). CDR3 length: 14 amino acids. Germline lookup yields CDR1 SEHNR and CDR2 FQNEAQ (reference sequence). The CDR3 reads CARSLGRSTDTQYF. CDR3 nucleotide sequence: TGTGCCAGGAGCTTGGGGAGAAGCACAGATACGCAGTATTTT.

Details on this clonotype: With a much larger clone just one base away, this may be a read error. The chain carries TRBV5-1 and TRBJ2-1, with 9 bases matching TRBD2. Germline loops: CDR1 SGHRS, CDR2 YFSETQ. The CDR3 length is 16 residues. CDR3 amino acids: CVSSTSGSGRVNEQFF. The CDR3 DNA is TGCGTCAGCAGCACCTCGGGTAGCGGGAGAGTAAATGAGCAGTTCTTC.

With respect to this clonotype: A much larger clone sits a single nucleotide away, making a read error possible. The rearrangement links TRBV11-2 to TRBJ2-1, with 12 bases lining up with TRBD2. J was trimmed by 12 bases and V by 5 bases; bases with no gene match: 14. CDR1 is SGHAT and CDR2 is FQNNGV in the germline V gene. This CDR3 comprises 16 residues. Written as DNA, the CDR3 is TGTGCCAGCAGCAAAGTGACTAGCGGGGGTGTCGATGGGCAGTTCTTC. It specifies CASSKVTSGGVDGQFF.

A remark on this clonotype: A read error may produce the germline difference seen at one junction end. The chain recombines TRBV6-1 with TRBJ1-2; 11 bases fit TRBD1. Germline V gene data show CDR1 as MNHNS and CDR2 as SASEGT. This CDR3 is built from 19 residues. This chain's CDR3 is CTSTRTGGGRVWGNYGYTF. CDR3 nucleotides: TGTACCAGCACCCGGACAGGGGGCGGACGGGTCTGGGGTAACTATGGCTACACCTTC.

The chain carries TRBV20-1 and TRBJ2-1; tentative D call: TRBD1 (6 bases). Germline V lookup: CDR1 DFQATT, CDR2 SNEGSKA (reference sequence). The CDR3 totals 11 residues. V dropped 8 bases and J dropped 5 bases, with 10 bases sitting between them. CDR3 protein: CSTGSHNEQFF. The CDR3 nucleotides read TGCAGTACAGGGAGCCACAATGAGCAGTTCTTC.

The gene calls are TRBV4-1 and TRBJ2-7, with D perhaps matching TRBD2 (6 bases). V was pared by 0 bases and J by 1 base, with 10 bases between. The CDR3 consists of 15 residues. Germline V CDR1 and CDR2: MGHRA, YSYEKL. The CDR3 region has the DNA TGCGCCAGCAGCCAAGATCTGGGACTTTCCTACGAGCAGTACTTC. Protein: CASSQDLGLSYEQYF.

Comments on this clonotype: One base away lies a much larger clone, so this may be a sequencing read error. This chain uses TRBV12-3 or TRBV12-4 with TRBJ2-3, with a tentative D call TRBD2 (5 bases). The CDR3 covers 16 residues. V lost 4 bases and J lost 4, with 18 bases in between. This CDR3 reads CASSSRSKFSADTQYF. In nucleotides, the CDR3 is TGTGCCAGCAGTTCCCGGTCTAAGTTTAGCGCAGATACGCAGTATTTT.

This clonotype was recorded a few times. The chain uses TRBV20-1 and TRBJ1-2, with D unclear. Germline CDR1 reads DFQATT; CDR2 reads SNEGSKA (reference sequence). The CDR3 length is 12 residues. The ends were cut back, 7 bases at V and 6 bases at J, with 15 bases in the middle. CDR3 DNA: TGCAGTGTGCGAAGGCGGCCCCATGGCTACACCTTC. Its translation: CSVRRRPHGYTF.

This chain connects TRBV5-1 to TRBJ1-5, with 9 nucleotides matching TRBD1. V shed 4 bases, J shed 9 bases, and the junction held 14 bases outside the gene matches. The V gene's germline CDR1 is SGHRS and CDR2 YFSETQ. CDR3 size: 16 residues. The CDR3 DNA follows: TGCGCCAGCAGCGTCGATCCGGGACAGGGCACAGGGCCCCAGCATTTT. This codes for CASSVDPGQGTGPQHF.

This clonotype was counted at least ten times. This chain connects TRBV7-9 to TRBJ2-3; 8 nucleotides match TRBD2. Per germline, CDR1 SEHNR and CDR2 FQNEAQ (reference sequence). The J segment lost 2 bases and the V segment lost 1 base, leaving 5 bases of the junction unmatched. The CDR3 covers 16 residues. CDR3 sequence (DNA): TGTGCCAGCAGCTTAGGGAGCGGGAGTTACACAGATACGCAGTATTTT. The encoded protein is CASSLGSGSYTDTQYF. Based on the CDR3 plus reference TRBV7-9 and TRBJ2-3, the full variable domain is DTGVSQNPRHKITKRGQNVTFRCDPISEHNRLYWYRQTLGQGPEFLTYFQNEAQLEKSRLLSDRFSAERPKGSFSTLEIQRTEQGDSAMYLCASSLGSGSYTDTQYFGPGTRLTVL.

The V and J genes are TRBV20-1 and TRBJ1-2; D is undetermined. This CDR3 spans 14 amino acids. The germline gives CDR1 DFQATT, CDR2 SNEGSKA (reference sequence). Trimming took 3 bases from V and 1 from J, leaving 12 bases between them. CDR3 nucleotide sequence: TGCAGTGCTAGGGAGGAGGTTTTTAACTATGGCTACACCTTC. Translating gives CSAREEVFNYGYTF.

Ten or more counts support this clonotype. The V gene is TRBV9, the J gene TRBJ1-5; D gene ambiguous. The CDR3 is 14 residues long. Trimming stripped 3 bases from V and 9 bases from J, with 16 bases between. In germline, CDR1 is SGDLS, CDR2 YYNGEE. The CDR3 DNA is TGTGCCAGCAGCGGAGAGGCCAAAGGGTGGCCCCAGCATTTT. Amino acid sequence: CASSGEAKGWPQHF.

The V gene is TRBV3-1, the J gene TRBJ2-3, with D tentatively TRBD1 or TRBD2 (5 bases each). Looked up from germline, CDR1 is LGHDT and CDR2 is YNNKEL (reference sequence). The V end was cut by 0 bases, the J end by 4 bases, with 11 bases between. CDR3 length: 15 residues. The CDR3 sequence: CASSQDWGFPDTQYF. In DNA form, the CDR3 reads TGTGCCAGCAGCCAAGATTGGGGGTTCCCAGATACGCAGTATTTT.

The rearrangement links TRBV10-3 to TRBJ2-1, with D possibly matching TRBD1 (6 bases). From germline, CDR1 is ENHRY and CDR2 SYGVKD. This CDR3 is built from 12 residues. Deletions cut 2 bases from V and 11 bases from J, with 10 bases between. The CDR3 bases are TGTGCCATCAGTGAGACAGGGAGTAAGCAGTTCTTC. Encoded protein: CAISETGSKQFF.

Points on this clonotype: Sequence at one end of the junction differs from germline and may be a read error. The CDR3 region is CASSLGAGEIQETQYF. The CDR3 nucleotides are TGTGCTAGCAGCTTGGGAGCGGGGGAAATCCAAGAGACCCAGTACTTC. The V and J genes are TRBV7-7 and TRBJ2-5; 8 bases are shared with TRBD2. CDR3 length equals 16 residues. The germline gives CDR1 SSHAT, CDR2 FNYEAQ (reference sequence).

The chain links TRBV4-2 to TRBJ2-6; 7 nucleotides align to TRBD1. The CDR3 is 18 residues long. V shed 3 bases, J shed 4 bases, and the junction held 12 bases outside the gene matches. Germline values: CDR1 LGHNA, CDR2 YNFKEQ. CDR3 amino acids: CASSQATRGWSGANVLTF. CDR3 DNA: TGTGCCAGCAGCCAGGCGACCAGGGGGTGGAGCGGGGCCAACGTCCTGACTTTC.

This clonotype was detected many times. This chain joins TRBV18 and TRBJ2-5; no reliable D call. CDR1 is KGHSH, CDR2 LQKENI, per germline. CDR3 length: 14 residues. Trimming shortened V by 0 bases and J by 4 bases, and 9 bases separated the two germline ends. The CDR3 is CASSPPGFRETQYF. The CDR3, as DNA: TGTGCCAGCTCACCACCTGGCTTCAGAGAGACCCAGTACTTC.

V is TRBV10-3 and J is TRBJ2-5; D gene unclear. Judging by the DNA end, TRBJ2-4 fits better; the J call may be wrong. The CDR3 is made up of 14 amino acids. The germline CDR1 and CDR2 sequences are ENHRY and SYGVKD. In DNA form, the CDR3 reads TGTGCCATCAGCCCGTCCCTAGCCAAAAACATTCAGTACTTC. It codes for CAISPSLAKNIQYF.

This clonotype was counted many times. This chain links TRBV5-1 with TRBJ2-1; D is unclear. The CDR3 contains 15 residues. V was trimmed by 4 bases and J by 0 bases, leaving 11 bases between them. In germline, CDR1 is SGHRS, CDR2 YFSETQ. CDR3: CASSPIPSSYNEQFF. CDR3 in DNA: TGCGCCAGCAGCCCGATCCCGAGCTCCTACAATGAGCAGTTCTTC.

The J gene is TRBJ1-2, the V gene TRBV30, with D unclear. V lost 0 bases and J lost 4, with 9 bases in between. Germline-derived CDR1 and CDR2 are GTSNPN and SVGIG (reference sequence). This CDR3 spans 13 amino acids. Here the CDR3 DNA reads TGTGCCTGGAGTGTCAAAGCAGCCTATGGCTACACCTTC. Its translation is CAWSVKAAYGYTF.

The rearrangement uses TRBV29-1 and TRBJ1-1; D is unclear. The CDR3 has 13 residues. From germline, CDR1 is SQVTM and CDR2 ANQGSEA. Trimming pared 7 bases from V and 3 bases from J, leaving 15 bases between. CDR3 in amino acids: CSAPRRGDTEAFF. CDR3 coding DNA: TGCAGCGCTCCGCGGCGAGGCGACACTGAAGCTTTCTTT. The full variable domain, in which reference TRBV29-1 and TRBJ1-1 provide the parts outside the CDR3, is SAVISQKPSRDICQRGTSLTIQCQVDSQVTMMFWYRQQPGQSLTLIATANQGSEATYESGFVIDKFPISRPNLTFSTLTVSNMSPEDSSIYLCSAPRRGDTEAFFGQGTRLTVV.

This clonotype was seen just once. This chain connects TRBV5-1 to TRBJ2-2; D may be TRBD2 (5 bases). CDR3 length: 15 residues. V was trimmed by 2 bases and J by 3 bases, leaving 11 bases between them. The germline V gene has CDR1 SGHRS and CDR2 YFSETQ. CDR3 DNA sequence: TGCGCCAGCAGCTTAATCGCAGCGGACACCGGGGAGCTGTTTTTT. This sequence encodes CASSLIAADTGELFF.

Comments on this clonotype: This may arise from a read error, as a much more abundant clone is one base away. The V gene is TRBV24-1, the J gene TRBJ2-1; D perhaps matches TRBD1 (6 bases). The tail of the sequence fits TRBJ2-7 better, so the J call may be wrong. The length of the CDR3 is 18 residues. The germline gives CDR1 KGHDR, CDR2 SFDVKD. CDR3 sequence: CATSTTASGRGAYNEQYF. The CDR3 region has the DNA TGTGCCACCAGTACGACGGCTTCGGGCAGGGGCGCCTACAATGAGCAGTACTTC.